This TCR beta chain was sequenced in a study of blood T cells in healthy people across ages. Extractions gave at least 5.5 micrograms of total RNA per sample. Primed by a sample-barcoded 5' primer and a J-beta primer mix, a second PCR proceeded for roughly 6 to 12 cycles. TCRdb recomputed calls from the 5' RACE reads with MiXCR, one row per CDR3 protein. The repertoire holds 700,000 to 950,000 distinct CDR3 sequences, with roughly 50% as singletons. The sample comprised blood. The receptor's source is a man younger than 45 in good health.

DNA of the CDR3: TGCGCCAGCAGCTTGGCAGGGGAGCGAAAGACCCAGTACTTC. It encodes CASSLAGERKTQYF. The rearrangement uses TRBV5-1 and TRBJ2-5; D possibly corresponds to TRBD1 (6 bases). Germline V CDR1 and CDR2: SGHRS, YFSETQ. V was pared by 0 bases and J by 6 bases, with 12 bases between. This CDR3 is 14 amino acids long.